A single sample is the source of the 31 T cell receptor beta chains below, sequenced in a study of cytomegalovirus exposure and HLA in healthy donors. Primers included in the PCR were 60 Vbeta and 13 Jbeta primers. Some clones are missing from TCRdb's copy, which holds only in-frame ones; the method was immunoSEQ multiplex PCR. Of about 160,000 clones listed, about 80% are singletons. What was sequenced was PBMCs. These receptors all stem from a woman aged 45 to 65 in good health and CMV-seropositive.

Here the CDR3 reads CASGQEGITYNEQFF. CDR3 nucleotide sequence: TGTGCTAGTGGACAGGAGGGGATAACCTACAATGAGCAGTTCTTC. The V call is TRBV12-5, the J call TRBJ2-1, with D possibly being TRBD2 (6 bases). The germline CDR1 and CDR2 sequences are LGHNT and FRNRAP. This CDR3 contains 15 residues. Trimming removed 6 bases at V and 2 bases at J, with 14 bases between.

This clone was counted between two and nine times. The chain joins TRBV15 to TRBJ1-1, with 7 positions matching TRBD1. The CDR3 totals 17 residues. The J segment lost 1 base and the V segment lost 1 base, leaving 9 bases of the junction unmatched. The germline CDR1 and CDR2 sequences are LNHNV and YYDKDF (reference sequence). Here the CDR3 DNA reads TGTGCCACCAGCAGAGGAAAGGGGGCGACTAGGAACACTGAAGCTTTCTTT. It codes for CATSRGKGATRNTEAFF. Drawing the rest from reference TRBV15 and TRBJ1-1, the complete variable domain is DAMVIQNPRYQVTQFGKPVTLSCSQTLNHNVMYWYQQKSSQAPKLLFHYYDKDFNNEADTPDNFQSRRPNTSFCFLDIRSPGLGDTAMYLCATSRGKGATRNTEAFFGQGTRLTVV.

This sequence joins TRBV7-2 and TRBJ1-2; TRBD1 aligns across 8 bases. There are 16 residues in the CDR3. J lost 0 bases, V lost 5 bases, and 8 bases had no gene match. The germline V gene encodes CDR1 SGHTA and CDR2 FQGNSA. CDR3 residues: CASSPRTGYPNYGYTF. CDR3 coding DNA: TGTGCCAGCAGCCCTCGGACAGGGTACCCTAACTATGGCTACACCTTC.

The chain links TRBV28 to TRBJ2-7, with D maybe TRBD2 (6 bases). This CDR3 spans 14 amino acids. The germline gives CDR1 MDHEN, CDR2 SYDVKM. Trimming shortened V by 3 bases and J by 3 bases, and 12 bases separated the two germline ends. The CDR3 coding sequence is TGTGCCAGCAGTTTTGGAGGGATCAACTACGAGCAGTACTTC. Protein product: CASSFGGINYEQYF.

The V and J genes are TRBV27 and TRBJ1-1; 8 bases are shared with TRBD1. Germline-derived CDR1 and CDR2 are MNHEY and SMNVEV (reference sequence). The CDR3 runs to 15 residues. Trimming cost V 3 bases and J 4 bases; bases outside gene matches: 7. CDR3 amino acids: CASSFSGGGFTEAFF. In nucleotides, the CDR3 is TGTGCCAGCAGTTTTTCAGGGGGCGGGTTCACTGAAGCTTTCTTT.

V gene TRBV9 combines with J gene TRBJ2-2, with D possibly matching TRBD2 (5 bases). This CDR3 has 17 amino acids. V lost 1 base and J lost 1, with 14 bases in between. CDR1 is SGDLS, CDR2 YYNGEE, per germline. DNA of the CDR3: TGTGCCAGCAGCGTATCGCGAGGGTTTGAGAACACCGGGGAGCTGTTTTTT. Translating gives CASSVSRGFENTGELFF.

This clone appeared once. This chain connects TRBV11-3 to TRBJ1-3, with D possibly TRBD1 on 5 matching bases. Germline assignment: CDR1 SGHNT and CDR2 YENEEA. There are 14 residues in the CDR3. V was cut by 5 bases and J by 4 bases, with 12 bases left in between. CDR3 bases: TGTGCCAGCAGCCTCCGGGGGGTGGGAAACACCATATATTTT. Residues: CASSLRGVGNTIYF. Together with reference TRBV11-3 and TRBJ1-3, the CDR3 gives the full variable domain: EAGVVQSPRYKIIEKKQPVAFWCNPISGHNTLYWYLQNLGQGPELLIRYENEEAVDDSQLPKDRFSAERLKGVDSTLKIQPAELGDSAVYLCASSLRGVGNTIYFGEGSWLTVV.

The chain employs TRBV6-5 and TRBJ2-2; 7 nucleotides match TRBD1. V was pared by 6 bases and J by 4 bases, with 8 bases of the junction left unmatched. CDR1 and CDR2 from the germline V gene are MNHEY and SVGAGI. CDR3 length: 15 residues. CDR3 sequence reads: CASSRTGLSTGELFF. The CDR3 coding sequence is TGTGCCAGCAGCCGGACAGGTCTTAGCACCGGGGAGCTGTTTTTT.

This sequence joins TRBV19 and TRBJ2-3, with TRBD2 identical over 12 bases. This CDR3 region has 21 residues. Per the germline V gene, CDR1 is LNHDA and CDR2 is SQIVND (reference sequence). The ends lost 4 bases at V and 0 bases at J; junction bases unmatched: 17. The CDR3 DNA reads as TGTGCCAGTAGTAACCGGGGGGCCGGGACTAGCGGGCACTCTAGCACAGATACGCAGTATTTT. It is translated as CASSNRGAGTSGHSSTDTQYF.

The chain carries TRBV27 and TRBJ2-5, with D perhaps matching TRBD2 (6 bases). The end of the DNA aligns better with TRBJ2-7, so the J call may be wrong. CDR1 and CDR2 from the germline V gene are MNHEY and SMNVEV (reference sequence). This CDR3 has 13 residues. CDR3 in amino acids: CASRPSVSYEQYF. The CDR3 DNA follows: TGTGCCTCTCGGCCTAGCGTCTCCTACGAGCAGTACTTC.

The V call is TRBV5-8, the J call TRBJ2-3; TRBD1 agrees at 9 bases. The J segment lost 3 bases and the V segment lost 5 bases, leaving 10 bases of the junction unmatched. The germline gives CDR1 SGHTS, CDR2 YDEGEE. The CDR3 consists of 16 residues. The DNA for the CDR3 is TGTGCCAGCAGTCTGGGGGGACAGGGTGGAACAGATACGCAGTATTTT. As protein: CASSLGGQGGTDTQYF. The complete variable domain, with remaining parts taken from reference TRBV5-8 and TRBJ2-3, reads EAGVTQSPTHLIKTRGQQATLRCSPISGHTSVYWYQQALGLGLQFLLWYDEGEERNRGNFPPRFSGRQFPNYSSELNVNALELEDSALYLCASSLGGQGGTDTQYFGPGTRLTVL.

V and J are TRBV4-2 and TRBJ2-1; 9 bases match TRBD1. Trimming at V came to 1 base and at J to 6 bases, leaving 10 bases not matched to a gene. There are 17 residues in the CDR3. CDR1 is LGHNA and CDR2 is YNFKEQ in the germline V gene. The CDR3 DNA follows: TGTGCCAGCAGCCAAGGAGAGAGGGAGACAGGGGGCAATGAGCAGTTCTTC. It translates to CASSQGERETGGNEQFF.

V gene TRBV7-9 combines with J gene TRBJ1-3; 9 nucleotides align to TRBD1. CDR1 and CDR2 from the germline V gene are SEHNR and FQNEAQ (reference sequence). The CDR3 has 17 residues. Germline trimming cut 5 bases from V and 8 bases from J; bases unmatched to any gene: 16. This CDR3 reads CASSLDTYYRGPDTIYF. CDR3 DNA: TGTGCCAGCAGCCTCGACACCTACTACAGGGGGCCGGACACCATATATTTT.

This clone was seen only once. V gene TRBV27 combines with J gene TRBJ1-2, with D perhaps TRBD1 (5 bases). Germline V gene sequence: CDR1 MNHEY, CDR2 SMNVEV (reference sequence). This CDR3 has 15 residues. Trimming shortened V by 2 bases and J by 4 bases, and 14 bases separated the two germline ends. CDR3 residues: CASSLTQGFGYGYTF. The CDR3 DNA reads TGTGCCAGCAGTTTAACCCAGGGCTTTGGCTATGGCTACACCTTC.

J is TRBJ2-7 and V is TRBV7-3, with 7 bases matching TRBD1. CDR3 length: 15 amino acids. Germline values: CDR1 SGHTA, CDR2 FQGTGA. V gave up 2 bases and J gave up 5 bases; unmatched junction bases: 9. The CDR3: CASSLVGGAINEQYF. CDR3 bases: TGTGCCAGCAGCTTAGTAGGGGGCGCAATCAACGAGCAGTACTTC.

V gene TRBV19 combines with J gene TRBJ2-5; D is uncertain. Germline V gives CDR1 LNHDA, CDR2 SQIVND (reference sequence). Trimming stripped 8 bases from V and 11 bases from J, with 24 bases between. The CDR3 spans 14 residues. CDR3 loop: CASVSRHPSEEQYF. In DNA, the CDR3 is TGTGCCAGTGTTTCGCGACACCCGTCTGAAGAGCAGTACTTC.

CDR3 sequence: CASSFSGGADTQYF. CDR3 coding DNA: TGCGCCAGCAGCTTTAGCGGGGGGGCAGATACGCAGTATTTT. J is TRBJ2-3 and V is TRBV5-1; 11 nucleotides line up with TRBD2. The CDR3 spans 14 residues. V lost 2 bases to trimming and J lost 4 bases; unmatched junction nucleotides: 0. CDR1 is SGHRS, CDR2 YFSETQ, per germline.

V is TRBV28 and J is TRBJ1-4; D remains ambiguous. The CDR3 totals 14 residues. Deletions cut 8 bases from V and 0 bases from J, with 10 bases between. The germline gives CDR1 MDHEN, CDR2 SYDVKM. As DNA, the CDR3 is TGTGCCAGCCTTACTCCGGCAACTAATGAAAAACTGTTTTTT. It yields the protein CASLTPATNEKLFF.

The rearrangement joins TRBV5-5 to TRBJ1-6, with 7 bases identical to TRBD1. V trimming: 0 bases; J trimming: 0 bases; junction bases outside the gene matches: 12. This CDR3 spans 20 amino acids. The germline V gene encodes CDR1 SGHKS and CDR2 YYEKEE (reference sequence). The CDR3 protein is CASSLATWSGDSSYNSPLHF. CDR3 nucleotides: TGTGCCAGCAGCTTGGCGACTTGGTCCGGGGACAGCTCCTATAATTCACCCCTCCACTTT.

This sequence joins TRBV19 and TRBJ1-1, with a weak D call TRBD1 (5 bases). V lost 3 bases and J lost 4, with 18 bases in between. Germline-derived CDR1 and CDR2 are LNHDA and SQIVND (reference sequence). The CDR3 has 16 residues. The CDR3 coding sequence is TGTGCCAGTAGTATCGAACCAAGGGGTGGTGTCACTGAAGCTTTCTTT. It yields the protein CASSIEPRGGVTEAFF.

The chain combines TRBV5-1 with TRBJ2-6; TRBD2 is a possible D gene (5 bases). Germline CDR1 and CDR2: SGHRS and YFSETQ. The CDR3 extends over 16 amino acids. Trimming took off 3 bases at V and 0 bases at J, with 10 bases between the two ends. This CDR3 is CASSSRRGSGANVLTF. In nucleotides, the CDR3 is TGCGCCAGCAGCTCGCGACGGGGCTCTGGGGCCAACGTCCTGACTTTC.

This rearrangement joins TRBV27 to TRBJ2-7; possibly TRBD2 for D (6 bases). V was trimmed by 6 bases and J by 0 bases, leaving 18 bases between them. CDR1 MNHEY and CDR2 SMNVEV come from the germline V gene (reference sequence). The CDR3 has 16 amino acids. DNA for the CDR3: TGTGCCAGCAGGGGAGGCACACTCGGTCACTCCTACGAGCAGTACTTC. Protein: CASRGGTLGHSYEQYF.

The chain has TRBV5-4 and TRBJ2-5; 15 positions agree with TRBD2. Germline values: CDR1 SGHNT, CDR2 YYREEE (reference sequence). V was pared by 4 bases and J by 11 bases, with 12 bases of the junction left unmatched. The CDR3 contains 16 residues. CDR3 amino acids: CASSPGLAGGPREQYF. The CDR3 coding sequence is TGTGCCAGCAGCCCCGGACTAGCGGGAGGGCCGAGGGAGCAGTACTTC.

The CDR3 nucleotides read TGTGCCAGCAGAACCGGGACAGGGATCAACAATGAGCAGTTCTTC. Its translation: CASRTGTGINNEQFF. The chain carries TRBV28 and TRBJ2-1; 9 bases fit TRBD1. Per the germline V gene, CDR1 is MDHEN and CDR2 is SYDVKM. The V segment lost 6 bases and the J segment 5 bases; nucleotides outside the gene matches: 8. This CDR3 has 15 amino acids.

This clone has a handful of counts. The chain employs TRBV28 and TRBJ2-7; 7 nucleotides line up with TRBD1. Trimming took 4 bases from V and 3 from J; bases not matched to a gene: 6. This CDR3 region has 14 residues. CDR1 is MDHEN, CDR2 SYDVKM, per germline. The CDR3 region is CASSSGQKLYEQYF. DNA for the CDR3: TGTGCCAGCAGTTCGGGACAGAAACTCTACGAGCAGTACTTC.

The chain uses TRBV18 and TRBJ2-6, with a weak D call TRBD1 (5 bases). This CDR3 is 16 amino acids long. Deletions cut 3 bases from V and 1 base from J, with 10 bases between. CDR1 and CDR2 from the germline V gene are KGHSH and LQKENI. In DNA form, the CDR3 reads TGTGCCAGCTCACCGTCACAGGATTCTGGGGCCAACGTCCTGACTTTC. Encoded protein: CASSPSQDSGANVLTF.

The chain couples TRBV29-1 to TRBJ2-2; D gene unclear. Between the trimmed V and J ends, which lost 7 bases and 6 bases, there was a span of 9 bases. Germline lookup yields CDR1 SQVTM and CDR2 ANQGSEA. This CDR3 comprises 11 residues. CDR3 sequence reads: CSGGSAGELFF. The CDR3 coding sequence is TGCAGCGGTGGTTCAGCCGGGGAGCTGTTTTTT.

The chain joins TRBV9 to TRBJ1-3, with D possibly being TRBD1 (5 bases). The V gene's germline CDR1 is SGDLS and CDR2 YYNGEE. Between the trimmed V and J ends, which lost 0 bases and 3 bases, there was a span of 19 bases. This CDR3 region has 18 residues. The CDR3 DNA is TGTGCCAGCAGCGTAGCTGAAATAGGTCAGGGTTATGGAAACACCATATATTTT. As protein: CASSVAEIGQGYGNTIYF.

V is TRBV6-1 and J is TRBJ2-7; 9 positions agree with TRBD1. Germline loops: CDR1 MNHNS, CDR2 SASEGT. This CDR3 is 15 amino acids long. Germline trimming cut 10 bases from V and 6 bases from J; bases unmatched to any gene: 16. The chain's CDR3 is CAITSEDRGAGEQYF. For the CDR3, the DNA is TGTGCCATCACCTCGGAGGACAGGGGAGCGGGCGAGCAGTACTTC.

The chain is built from TRBV10-2 and TRBJ2-7, with 7 bases lining up with TRBD1. The CDR3 extends over 13 amino acids. Germline V gene lookup returns CDR1 WSHSY and CDR2 SAAADI. The V segment lost 7 bases and the J segment 5 bases; nucleotides outside the gene matches: 8. CDR3 amino acids: CASKSRQGNEQYF. The CDR3 DNA is TGCGCCAGCAAATCCCGACAGGGCAACGAGCAGTACTTC.

For the CDR3, the DNA is TGTGCCAGCAGCCCCGGTTCTCGCCCCTACGAGCAGTACTTC. This translates into CASSPGSRPYEQYF. The chain employs TRBV27 and TRBJ2-7, with no clear D. This CDR3 spans 14 amino acids. Trimming pared 6 bases from V and 2 bases from J, leaving 14 bases between. Per the germline V gene, CDR1 is MNHEY and CDR2 is SMNVEV (reference sequence).